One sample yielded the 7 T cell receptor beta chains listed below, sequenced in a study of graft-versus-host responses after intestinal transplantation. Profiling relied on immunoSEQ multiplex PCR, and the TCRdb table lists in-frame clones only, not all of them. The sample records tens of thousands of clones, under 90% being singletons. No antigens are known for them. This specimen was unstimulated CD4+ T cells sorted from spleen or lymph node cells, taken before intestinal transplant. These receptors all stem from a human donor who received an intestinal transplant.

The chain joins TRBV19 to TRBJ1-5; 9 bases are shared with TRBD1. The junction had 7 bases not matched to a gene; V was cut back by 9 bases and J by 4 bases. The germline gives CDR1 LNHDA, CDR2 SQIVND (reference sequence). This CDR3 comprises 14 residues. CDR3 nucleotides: TGTGCCAGCTGGACAGGGGTTTCAAATCAGCCCCAGCATTTT. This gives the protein CASWTGVSNQPQHF.

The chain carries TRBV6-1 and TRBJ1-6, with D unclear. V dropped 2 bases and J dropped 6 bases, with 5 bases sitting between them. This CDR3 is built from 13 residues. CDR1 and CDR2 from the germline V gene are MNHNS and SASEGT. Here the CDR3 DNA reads TGTGCCAGCAGTGAACTGAGTAATTCACCCCTCCACTTT. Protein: CASSELSNSPLHF.

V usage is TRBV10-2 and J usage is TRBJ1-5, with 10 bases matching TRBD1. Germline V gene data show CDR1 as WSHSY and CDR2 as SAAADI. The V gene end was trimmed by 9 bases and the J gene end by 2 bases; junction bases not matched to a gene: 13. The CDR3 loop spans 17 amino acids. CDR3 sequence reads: CASRGDRGVLGNQPQHF. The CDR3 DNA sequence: TGCGCCAGTCGGGGGGACAGGGGCGTACTTGGCAATCAGCCCCAGCATTTT.

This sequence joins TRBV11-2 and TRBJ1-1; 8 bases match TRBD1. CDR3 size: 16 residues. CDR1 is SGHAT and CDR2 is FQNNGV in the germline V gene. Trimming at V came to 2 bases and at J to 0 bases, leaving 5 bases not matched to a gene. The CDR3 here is CASSLIAGGLNTEAFF. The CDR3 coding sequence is TGTGCCAGCAGCTTAATTGCAGGGGGCTTGAACACTGAAGCTTTCTTT.

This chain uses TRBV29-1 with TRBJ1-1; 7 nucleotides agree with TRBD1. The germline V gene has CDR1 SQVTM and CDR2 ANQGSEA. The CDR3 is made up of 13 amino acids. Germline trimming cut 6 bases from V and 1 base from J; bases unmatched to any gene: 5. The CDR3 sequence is CSVGGQPNTEAFF. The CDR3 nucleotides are TGCAGCGTGGGGGGACAGCCGAACACTGAAGCTTTCTTT.

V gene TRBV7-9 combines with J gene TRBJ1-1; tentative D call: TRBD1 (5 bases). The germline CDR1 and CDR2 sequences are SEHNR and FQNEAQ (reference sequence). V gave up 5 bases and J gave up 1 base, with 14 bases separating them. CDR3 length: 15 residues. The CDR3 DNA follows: TGTGCCAGCAGCCCCCAGGACATGAGGAACACTGAAGCTTTCTTT. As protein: CASSPQDMRNTEAFF.

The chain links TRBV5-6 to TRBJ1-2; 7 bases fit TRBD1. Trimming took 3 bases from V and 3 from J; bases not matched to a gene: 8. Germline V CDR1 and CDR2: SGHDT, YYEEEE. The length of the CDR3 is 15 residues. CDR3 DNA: TGTGCCAGCAGCTCCCGGGACAGCACATACTATGGCTACACCTTC. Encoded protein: CASSSRDSTYYGYTF.